The 15 T cell receptor beta chains in this list originate from one sample, sequenced in a study of T cells in Graves' hyperthyroidism and ophthalmopathy. Amplified TCR beta CDR3 regions came from RNA transcripts. First-round RT-PCR targeting the TCR CDR3 was performed with the HTBI primer set. MiXCR was run by TCRdb on the multiplex PCR reads, yielding one entry per CDR3 protein. The sample shows about 160,000 distinct CDR3 sequences, 9.4% of them seen only once. Sequencing was performed on blood. These receptors were taken from a woman aged 18-35 years with Graves' hyperthyroidism that later progressed to Graves' ophthalmopathy.

In this sample, this clonotype turned up many times. The chain recombines TRBV9 with TRBJ2-7; tentative D call: TRBD2 (6 bases). CDR1 and CDR2 (germline): SGDLS, YYNGEE. V gave up 0 bases and J gave up 2 bases, with 18 bases separating them. The length of the CDR3 is 17 residues. In DNA form, the CDR3 reads TGTGCCAGCAGCGTAGACCCGGCGGGGCTGGGAACCTACGAGCAGTACTTC. Protein: CASSVDPAGLGTYEQYF.

This clonotype has more than one count but fewer than ten. This rearrangement joins TRBV29-1 to TRBJ2-1; 16 bases are shared with TRBD2. Germline V CDR1 and CDR2: SQVTM, ANQGSEA. The CDR3 has 14 residues. V lost 7 bases and J lost 7; bases outside the gene matches: 4. CDR3 loop: CSAEGLAGGNEQFF. In DNA form, the CDR3 reads TGCAGCGCCGAGGGACTAGCGGGAGGGAATGAGCAGTTCTTC.

This clonotype was found many times. The chain links TRBV12-3 or TRBV12-4 to TRBJ1-4, with 7 positions matching TRBD1. V was clipped by 7 bases and J by 10 bases; unmatched bases: 6. There are 12 residues in the CDR3. The DNA of the CDR3 is TGTGCCAGCACCGACAGGGCGGCAAAACTGTTTTTT. Amino acid sequence: CASTDRAAKLFF.

The sample holds many counts of this clonotype. The rearrangement joins TRBV7-9 to TRBJ2-5; TRBD2 agrees at 9 bases. The germline gives CDR1 SEHNR, CDR2 FQNEAQ (reference sequence). Losses at the gene ends were 1 base for V and 3 bases for J; bases not matched to a gene: 9. The CDR3 extends over 17 amino acids. CDR3 sequence reads: CASSLERREGQKETQYF. In DNA, the CDR3 is TGTGCCAGCAGCTTAGAGAGGCGGGAGGGTCAGAAAGAGACCCAGTACTTC.

DNA of the CDR3: TGTGCCAGCAGCGTAGGACAGGGTGACATTATGGAGCTGTTTTTT. It is translated as CASSVGQGDIMELFF. The V call is TRBV9, the J call TRBJ2-2, with TRBD1 matching 7 bases. V lost 0 bases and J lost 10; bases outside the gene matches: 9. Germline-derived CDR1 and CDR2 are SGDLS and YYNGEE. The CDR3 loop spans 15 amino acids. Full variable domain (outside the CDR3, taken from reference TRBV9 and TRBJ2-2): DSGVTQTPKHLITATGQRVTLRCSPRSGDLSVYWYQQSLDQGLQFLIQYYNGEERAKGNILERFSAQQFPDLHSELNLSSLELGDSALYFCASSVGQGDIMELFFGEGSRLTVL.

This chain connects TRBV11-2 to TRBJ1-5; perhaps TRBD1 as D (5 bases). The CDR3 is made up of 13 amino acids. V was shortened by 2 bases and J by 4 bases, with 6 bases between the two germline ends. Germline CDR1 and CDR2: SGHAT and FQNNGV. As DNA, the CDR3 is TGTGCCAGCAGCTTATGGACAAATCAGCCCCAGCATTTT. Encoded protein: CASSLWTNQPQHF.

This clonotype was seen ten or more times. The rearrangement links TRBV11-2 to TRBJ1-1, with D uncertain. The CDR3 spans 15 residues. From germline, CDR1 is SGHAT and CDR2 FQNNGV. V lost 5 bases and J lost 0, with 13 bases in between. The CDR3 region has the DNA TGTGCCAGCAGCCCAAGCTCACAGATGAACACTGAAGCTTTCTTT. Translated, it gives CASSPSSQMNTEAFF.

The sample holds many counts of this clonotype. The CDR3 loop reads CSASGWEGRGETQYF. The CDR3 coding sequence is TGCAGTGCTAGCGGGTGGGAGGGCCGTGGAGAGACCCAGTACTTC. The chain couples TRBV20-1 to TRBJ2-5; TRBD2 matches 7 bases. The CDR3 totals 15 residues. The V and J ends lost 3 bases and 4 bases, in that order; junction bases with no gene match: 11. The germline V gene encodes CDR1 DFQATT and CDR2 SNEGSKA (reference sequence).

This clonotype has at least ten counts. The chain recombines TRBV15 with TRBJ1-5, with 7 bases lining up with TRBD1. The CDR3 runs 17 residues. Per the germline V gene, CDR1 is LNHNV and CDR2 is YYDKDF (reference sequence). The junction had 7 bases not matched to a gene; V was cut back by 1 base and J by 1 base. CDR3 sequence: CATSRGSQGGSNQPQHF. In nucleotides, the CDR3 is TGTGCCACCAGCAGAGGTTCCCAGGGGGGAAGCAATCAGCCCCAGCATTTT.

This clonotype has at least ten counts. The CDR3 sequence is CASSPGTGSSGANVLTF. CDR3 in DNA: TGTGCCAGCAGTCCAGGGACAGGGAGCTCTGGGGCCAACGTCCTGACTTTC. The chain couples TRBV12-3 or TRBV12-4 to TRBJ2-6, with 9 bases that match TRBD1. V lost 5 bases to trimming and J lost 0 bases; unmatched junction nucleotides: 5. CDR3 length: 17 amino acids.

This clonotype has at least ten counts. The rearrangement joins TRBV18 to TRBJ1-6, with TRBD1 as a possible D gene (6 bases). Trimming took 3 bases from V and 8 from J, leaving 11 bases between them. This CDR3 spans 14 amino acids. CDR1 KGHSH and CDR2 LQKENI come from the germline V gene. The CDR3 nucleotides are TGTGCCAGCTCACCTTTGGACAGCCATTCACCCCTCCACTTT. Translated, it gives CASSPLDSHSPLHF.

This clonotype was seen a handful of times. J is TRBJ2-2 and V is TRBV15, with 9 nucleotides matching TRBD1. Trimming cost V 5 bases and J 5 bases; bases outside gene matches: 9. The CDR3 length is 16 residues. Germline V gene data show CDR1 as LNHNV and CDR2 as YYDKDF (reference sequence). The CDR3 DNA reads TGTGCCACCAGCCTAGGGACAGGGAGGGGGACCGGGGAGCTGTTTTTT. Translation: CATSLGTGRGTGELFF.

This clonotype was recorded at least ten times. This chain uses TRBV7-9 with TRBJ1-2; 7 nucleotides align to TRBD1. Germline CDR1 SEHNR, CDR2 FQNEAQ (reference sequence). Germline trimming cut 4 bases from V and 2 bases from J; bases unmatched to any gene: 4. The CDR3 totals 14 residues. The CDR3 nucleotides read TGTGCCAGCAGCTCCTCACAGGGGAACTATGGCTACACCTTC. Protein product: CASSSSQGNYGYTF.

This clonotype was counted at least ten times. This rearrangement joins TRBV7-8 to TRBJ1-1; TRBD1 might be the D (6 bases). Germline CDR1 and CDR2: SGHVS and FQNEAQ. This CDR3 contains 16 residues. V lost 0 bases, J lost 1 base, and 12 bases lay in between. The CDR3 spells CASSLAGRGPNTEAFF. In nucleotides, the CDR3 is TGTGCCAGCAGCTTAGCTGGCAGGGGACCGAACACTGAAGCTTTCTTT.

This clonotype was counted ten times or more. V is TRBV12-3 or TRBV12-4 and J is TRBJ1-4; 9 bases fit TRBD1. The CDR3 sequence is 13 residues long. The ends lost 6 bases at V and 6 bases at J; junction bases unmatched: 2. CDR3 nucleotides: TGTGCCAGCAGAGACAGGGGGTATGAAAAACTGTTTTTT. Residues: CASRDRGYEKLFF.